One sample yielded the 27 T cell receptor beta chains listed below, sequenced in a study of post-analysis software for immune sequencing data. Regarding the study as a whole: Comparison of patients with controls showed about 5 TRBV segments more frequent in patients, TRBV5-6, TRBV5-1 and TRBV20-1 among them.

Which antigens these TCRs recognize remains unknown. The TCR beta cDNA libraries carried unique molecular identifiers. One entry per CDR3 protein, called by TCRdb with MiXCR from the PCR reads. The profile covers around 180,000 distinct CDR3 sequences, with about 30% appearing a single time and approximately 1.5% taken by the ten largest. The specimen was blood. The receptors were gathered from a girl between 5 and 17 years old with multiple sclerosis.

The rearrangement joins TRBV5-1 to TRBJ2-5; 7 bases map to TRBD1. V gave up 4 bases and J gave up 5 bases; unmatched junction bases: 8. This CDR3 comprises 14 residues. CDR1 SGHRS and CDR2 YFSETQ come from the germline V gene. The CDR3 region has the DNA TGCGCCAGCAGCCCCGACAGGGCGTGGGAGACCCAGTACTTC. Translating it yields CASSPDRAWETQYF.

V gene TRBV6-6 combines with J gene TRBJ1-5, with a weak D call TRBD1 (6 bases). The CDR3 is 15 residues long. Germline values: CDR1 MNHNY, CDR2 SVGAGI (reference sequence). The germline V and J ends were trimmed by 5 bases and 4 bases, with 15 bases remaining between them. CDR3 nucleotides: TGTGCCAGCAGTACCGGGACAACAGGAAATCAGCCCCAGCATTTT. Translated: CASSTGTTGNQPQHF.

This chain uses TRBV11-2 with TRBJ1-1; D unresolved. Deletions cut 5 bases from V and 11 bases from J, with 12 bases between. Looked up from germline, CDR1 is SGHAT and CDR2 is FQNNGV. CDR3 length equals 11 residues. The CDR3 is CASSERSVAFF. CDR3 coding DNA: TGTGCCAGCAGCGAGCGAAGTGTGGCTTTCTTT.

A remark on this clonotype: Since a much larger clone is just one base distant, this may be a read error. This sequence joins TRBV29-1 and TRBJ2-1; 8 nucleotides agree with TRBD2. The CDR3 sequence is 14 residues long. CDR1 and CDR2 (germline): SQVTM, ANQGSEA. CDR3 sequence reads: CSVVWTSSCNEQFF. In DNA, the CDR3 is TGCAGCGTTGTGTGGACTAGCTCCTGCAATGAGCAGTTCTTC.

This clonotype was seen a handful of times. The V and J genes are TRBV7-3 and TRBJ2-1; a possible D gene is TRBD2 (6 bases). V gave up 3 bases and J gave up 4 bases, with 13 bases separating them. CDR3 size: 15 residues. Germline V gene sequence: CDR1 SGHTA, CDR2 FQGTGA. For the CDR3, the DNA is TGTGCCAGCAGCTTGGCGGGGCGGGAATACAATGAGCAGTTCTTC. This translates into CASSLAGREYNEQFF. Full variable domain (outside the CDR3, taken from reference TRBV7-3 and TRBJ2-1): GAGVSQTPSNKVTEKGKYVELRCDPISGHTALYWYRQSLGQGPEFLIYFQGTGAADDSGLPNDRFFAVRPEGSVSTLKIQRTERGDSAVYLCASSLAGREYNEQFFGPGTRLTVL.

To note about this clonotype: A much larger clone lies a single base off, so this may be a read error. This chain links TRBV20-1 with TRBJ2-7; D is uncertain. Trimming left V 3 bases short and J 2 bases short, with 8 bases between. CDR1 is DFQATT and CDR2 is SNEGSKA in the germline V gene (reference sequence). The CDR3 covers 12 residues. In DNA form, the CDR3 reads TGCAGTGCTAGTTGGGCGACCTACGAGCAGTACGTC. This sequence encodes CSASWATYEQYV.

The V call is TRBV7-2, the J call TRBJ2-5; D call uncertain. V was shortened by 1 base and J by 4 bases, with 10 bases between the two germline ends. The CDR3 sequence is 14 residues long. Looked up from germline, CDR1 is SGHTA and CDR2 is FQGNSA. CDR3 sequence reads: CASSLVGQIETQYF. The CDR3 nucleotides read TGTGCCAGCAGCTTAGTAGGTCAGATAGAGACCCAGTACTTC.

Regarding this clonotype: This sequence may be a read error, since a much larger clone differs from it by one base. The chain links TRBV28 to TRBJ2-7; D not resolved. The CDR3 has 13 residues. The germline V gene encodes CDR1 MDHEN and CDR2 SYDVKM. CDR3 residues: CASSPPPSYERYF. The CDR3 nucleotides are TGTGCCAGCAGTCCTCCCCCTTCCTACGAGCGGTACTTC.

There are many counts of this clonotype. This chain links TRBV4-2 with TRBJ2-7; D is uncertain. Trimming stripped 0 bases from V and 4 bases from J, with 4 bases between. The CDR3 totals 12 residues. The germline gives CDR1 LGHNA, CDR2 YNFKEQ. The CDR3 DNA sequence: TGTGCCAGCAGCCAAGATGTATACGAGCAGTACTTC. Amino acid sequence: CASSQDVYEQYF.

This clonotype was observed a few times. The rearrangement joins TRBV18 to TRBJ1-4, with 10 bases matching TRBD1. Unmatched junction bases numbered 4, after V lost 3 bases and J lost 6 bases. The germline gives CDR1 KGHSH, CDR2 LQKENI. This CDR3 contains 15 residues. The CDR3 loop reads CASSPGTGDDEKLFF. CDR3 coding DNA: TGTGCCAGCTCACCCGGGACAGGGGATGATGAAAAACTGTTTTTT.

As concerns this clonotype: A much larger clone differs by one base, so this may be a read error. The chain carries TRBV5-6 and TRBJ2-1; D is uncertain. Trimming removed 2 bases from V and 6 bases from J, with 9 bases in between. The germline gives CDR1 SGHDT, CDR2 YYEEEE. The CDR3 covers 13 residues. The CDR3, as DNA: TGTGCCAGCAGCTTTTCCACAATCAATGAGCAGTTCTTC. It codes for CASSFSTINEQFF.

This chain links TRBV20-1 with TRBJ2-1, with 8 nucleotides matching TRBD1. The CDR3 is 16 residues long. Germline assignment: CDR1 DFQATT and CDR2 SNEGSKA (reference sequence). The V segment lost 1 base and the J segment 8 bases; nucleotides outside the gene matches: 13. The CDR3 bases are TGCAGTGCTAGAGGTCGGCCGACAGGGGAGGTCCATGAGCAGTTCTTC. This encodes CSARGRPTGEVHEQFF.

The chain recombines TRBV5-1 with TRBJ2-1; D perhaps matches TRBD2 (7 bases). The CDR3 has 16 amino acids. V lost 1 base and J 3 bases, leaving 14 bases between the germline ends. From germline, CDR1 is SGHRS and CDR2 YFSETQ. The CDR3 DNA is TGCGCCAGCAGCTTGACCAGCGGGACATACTACAATGAGCAGTTCTTC. Translation: CASSLTSGTYYNEQFF. Full variable domain (rest looked up from reference TRBV5-1 and TRBJ2-1): KAGVTQTPRYLIKTRGQQVTLSCSPISGHRSVSWYQQTPGQGLQFLFEYFSETQRNKGNFPGRFSGRQFSNSRSEMNVSTLELGDSALYLCASSLTSGTYYNEQFFGPGTRLTVL.

The chain carries TRBV5-1 and TRBJ2-1; the D gene is possibly TRBD2 (5 bases). CDR3 length equals 16 residues. Germline loops: CDR1 SGHRS, CDR2 YFSETQ. V lost 0 bases and J lost 11, with 21 bases in between. CDR3: CASSLVPPNLLGKQFF. CDR3 DNA: TGCGCCAGCAGCTTGGTACCCCCAAACTTACTAGGGAAGCAGTTCTTC. Full variable domain (missing parts from reference TRBV5-1 and TRBJ2-1): KAGVTQTPRYLIKTRGQQVTLSCSPISGHRSVSWYQQTPGQGLQFLFEYFSETQRNKGNFPGRFSGRQFSNSRSEMNVSTLELGDSALYLCASSLVPPNLLGKQFFGPGTRLTVL.

The chain links TRBV29-1 to TRBJ1-1; D remains unclear. The CDR3 is 12 amino acids. Trimming left V 5 bases short and J 6 bases short, with 13 bases between. Germline V gives CDR1 SQVTM, CDR2 ANQGSEA. The CDR3 protein is CSVPGVSAEAFF. The CDR3 DNA is TGCAGCGTTCCAGGTGTCAGCGCTGAAGCTTTCTTT.

The CDR3 loop is CATSDFDRGGNTGELFF. In DNA, the CDR3 is TGTGCCACCAGTGACTTCGACAGGGGAGGGAACACCGGGGAGCTGTTTTTT. V and J are TRBV24-1 and TRBJ2-2; 8 bases are a match to TRBD1. Germline V gives CDR1 KGHDR, CDR2 SFDVKD. The CDR3 length is 17 residues. V shed 4 bases, J shed 1 base, and the junction held 7 bases outside the gene matches.

This clonotype occurred a few times. This may arise from a read error, as a much more abundant clone is one base away. V and J are TRBV20-1 and TRBJ2-3; no firm D call. V dropped 3 bases and J dropped 0 bases, with 13 bases sitting between them. In germline, CDR1 is DFQATT, CDR2 SNEGSKA (reference sequence). This CDR3 spans 15 amino acids. DNA of the CDR3: TGCAGTGCTAGGGCGTGGCACATCAGCACAGATACGCAGTATTTT. Amino acids: CSARAWHISTDTQYF.

The V gene is TRBV5-1, the J gene TRBJ2-1; D may be TRBD2 (7 bases). The CDR3 is made up of 17 amino acids. Germline V gene sequence: CDR1 SGHRS, CDR2 YFSETQ. Trimming pared 3 bases from V and 8 bases from J, leaving 24 bases between. The CDR3 coding sequence is TGCGCCAGCAGCTCCCTAGGGGGGGGATCAGTTGGTGATGAGCAGTTCTTC. The encoded protein is CASSSLGGGSVGDEQFF.

In this sample, this clonotype turned up many times. V is TRBV12-3 or TRBV12-4 and J is TRBJ1-2, with D perhaps TRBD1 (5 bases). The CDR3 totals 13 residues. Deletions cut 6 bases from V and 4 bases from J, with 12 bases between. The CDR3 DNA reads TGTGCCAGCAGGACGGGGCTCGGCTATGGCTACACCTTC. This gives the protein CASRTGLGYGYTF.

This clonotype was found many times. The V call is TRBV20-1, the J call TRBJ1-2; weak D call: TRBD1 (6 bases). This CDR3 has 11 amino acids. Looked up from germline, CDR1 is DFQATT and CDR2 is SNEGSKA (reference sequence). V lost 5 bases and J lost 3, with 7 bases in between. The CDR3 loop is CSAWTDYGYTF. Here the CDR3 DNA reads TGCAGTGCTTGGACAGACTATGGCTACACCTTC.

This clonotype was found once. A single base separates this from a much larger clone, so it may be a read error. The V gene is TRBV4-1, the J gene TRBJ2-3; 8 bases match TRBD1. CDR1 is MGHRA, CDR2 YSYEKL, per germline. This CDR3 contains 20 residues. The DNA for the CDR3 is TGCGCCTGCAGCCAAGATCCAGGGACAGGCTATACCGCTAGCACAGATACGCAGTATTTT. This encodes CACSQDPGTGYTASTDTQYF.

In this sample, this clonotype turned up a few times. This sequence joins TRBV7-6 and TRBJ2-1, with 9 bases aligning to TRBD2. Germline CDR1 is SGHVS and CDR2 is FNYEAQ. The J segment lost 0 bases and the V segment lost 4 bases, leaving 4 bases of the junction unmatched. This CDR3 comprises 16 residues. This CDR3 is CASSSLAGNSYNEQFF. In DNA form, the CDR3 reads TGTGCCAGCAGCTCCCTAGCGGGGAACTCCTACAATGAGCAGTTCTTC.

Details on this clonotype: The junction differs from germline at one of its ends, possibly a read error. This chain joins TRBV2 and TRBJ1-4, with D perhaps TRBD1 (5 bases). The CDR3 covers 16 residues. The germline gives CDR1 SNHLY, CDR2 FYNNEI. DNA for the CDR3: TGTGCCAGCAGTTCCGTCGGGGCTACAACTAATGAAAAACGGTTTTTT. It specifies CASSSVGATTNEKRFF. Supplemented by reference TRBV2 and TRBJ1-4, the full variable domain reads EPEVTQTPSHQVTQMGQEVILRCVPISNHLYFYWYRQILGQKVEFLVSFYNNEISEKSEIFDDQFSVERPDGSNFTLKIRSTKLEDSAMYFCASSSVGATTNEKRFFGSGTQLSVL.

On this clonotype itself: This may be a read error, as it is one base from a much larger clone. The chain links TRBV10-3 to TRBJ2-1, with D uncertain. The CDR3 is 14 residues long. Per the germline V gene, CDR1 is ENHRY and CDR2 is SYGVKD. This chain's CDR3 is CTISEYKVDNEQFF. In DNA form, the CDR3 reads TGTACCATCAGTGAGTATAAGGTGGACAATGAGCAGTTCTTC.

This clonotype was counted between two and nine times. In nucleotides, the CDR3 is TGTGCCAGCAGCTTTTTACCCAGCGGCTACAATGAGCAGTTCTTC. Protein: CASSFLPSGYNEQFF. The chain is built from TRBV7-2 and TRBJ2-1, with D perhaps TRBD2 (5 bases). CDR3 length: 15 residues. The germline gives CDR1 SGHTA, CDR2 FQGNSA. Trimming shortened V by 3 bases and J by 3 bases, and 12 bases separated the two germline ends.

This clonotype was observed at least ten times. The gene calls are TRBV25-1 and TRBJ2-7, with D possibly TRBD1 on 6 matching bases. Germline loops: CDR1 MGHDK, CDR2 SYGVNS. The CDR3 is 15 residues long. The V end lost 3 bases, the J end lost 3 bases, and 15 bases lay between the germline ends. The CDR3: CASSDNTGQLYEQYF. CDR3 coding DNA: TGTGCCAGCAGTGACAACACAGGGCAGCTCTACGAGCAGTACTTC.

This chain connects TRBV5-1 to TRBJ2-5; 7 bases line up with TRBD2. J lost 2 bases, V lost 2 bases, and 9 bases had no gene match. Germline loops: CDR1 SGHRS, CDR2 YFSETQ. The CDR3 spans 16 residues. CDR3 region: CASSLDGEGLQETQYF. DNA of the CDR3: TGCGCCAGCAGCTTAGATGGGGAGGGGTTACAAGAGACCCAGTACTTC. Complete variable domain (other parts from reference TRBV5-1 and TRBJ2-5): KAGVTQTPRYLIKTRGQQVTLSCSPISGHRSVSWYQQTPGQGLQFLFEYFSETQRNKGNFPGRFSGRQFSNSRSEMNVSTLELGDSALYLCASSLDGEGLQETQYFGPGTRLLVL.